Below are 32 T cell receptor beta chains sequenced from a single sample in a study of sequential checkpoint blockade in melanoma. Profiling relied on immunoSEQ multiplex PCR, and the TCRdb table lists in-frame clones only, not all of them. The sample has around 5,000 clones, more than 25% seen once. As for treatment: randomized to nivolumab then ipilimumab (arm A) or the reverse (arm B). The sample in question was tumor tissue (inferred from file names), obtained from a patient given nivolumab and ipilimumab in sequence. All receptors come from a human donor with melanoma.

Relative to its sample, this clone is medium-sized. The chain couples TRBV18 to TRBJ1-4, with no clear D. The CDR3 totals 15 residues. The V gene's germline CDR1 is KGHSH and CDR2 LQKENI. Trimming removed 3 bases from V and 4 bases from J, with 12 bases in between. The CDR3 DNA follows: TGTGCCAGCTCACCTCCCTCAGAGTTTAATGAAAAACTGTTTTTT. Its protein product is CASSPPSEFNEKLFF.

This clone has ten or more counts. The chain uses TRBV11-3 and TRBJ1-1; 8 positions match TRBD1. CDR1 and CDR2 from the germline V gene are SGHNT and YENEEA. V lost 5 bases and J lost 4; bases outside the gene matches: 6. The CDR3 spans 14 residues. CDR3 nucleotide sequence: TGTGCCAGCAGCCCCAGGACAGGGATCACTGAAGCTTTCTTT. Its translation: CASSPRTGITEAFF.

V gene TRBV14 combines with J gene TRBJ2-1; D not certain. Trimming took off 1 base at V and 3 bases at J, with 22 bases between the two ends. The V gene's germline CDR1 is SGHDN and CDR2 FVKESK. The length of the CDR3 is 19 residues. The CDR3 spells CASSQVYKFGIADYNEQFF. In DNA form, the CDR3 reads TGTGCCAGCAGCCAAGTTTATAAGTTTGGGATAGCAGACTACAATGAGCAGTTCTTC.

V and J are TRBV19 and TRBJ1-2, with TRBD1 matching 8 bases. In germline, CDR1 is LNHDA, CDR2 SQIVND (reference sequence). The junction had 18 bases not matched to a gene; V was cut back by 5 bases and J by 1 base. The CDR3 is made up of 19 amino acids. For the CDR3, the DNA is TGTGCCAGTAGTCCCGGACAGGGCCCTTTGCCTTTAGATAACTATGGCTACACCTTC. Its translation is CASSPGQGPLPLDNYGYTF.

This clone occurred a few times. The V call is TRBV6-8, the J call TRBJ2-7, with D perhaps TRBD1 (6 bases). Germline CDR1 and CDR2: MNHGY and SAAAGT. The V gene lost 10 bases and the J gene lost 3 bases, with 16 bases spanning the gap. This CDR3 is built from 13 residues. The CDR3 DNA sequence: TGTGCCACCGTGGGTACAGGGCTCTACGAGCAGTACTTC. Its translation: CATVGTGLYEQYF.

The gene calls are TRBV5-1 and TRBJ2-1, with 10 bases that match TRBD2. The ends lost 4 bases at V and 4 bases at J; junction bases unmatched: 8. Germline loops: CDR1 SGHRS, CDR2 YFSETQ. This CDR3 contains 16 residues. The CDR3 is CASSPPGLALYNEQFF. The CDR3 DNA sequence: TGCGCCAGCAGCCCACCGGGACTAGCGTTATACAATGAGCAGTTCTTC.

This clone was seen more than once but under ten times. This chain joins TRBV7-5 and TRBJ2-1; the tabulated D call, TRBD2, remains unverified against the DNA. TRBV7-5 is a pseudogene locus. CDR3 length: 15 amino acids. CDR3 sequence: CASSLQGGGANEQFF. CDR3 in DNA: TGTGCCAGCAGCTTACAGGGCGGGGGGGCCAATGAGCAGTTCTTC.

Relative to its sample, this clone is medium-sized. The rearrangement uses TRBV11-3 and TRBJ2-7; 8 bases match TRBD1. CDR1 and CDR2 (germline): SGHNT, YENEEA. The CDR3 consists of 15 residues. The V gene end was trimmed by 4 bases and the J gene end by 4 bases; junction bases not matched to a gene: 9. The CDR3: CASSWSRGPFYEQYF. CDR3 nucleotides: TGTGCCAGCAGCTGGAGCAGGGGGCCTTTTTACGAGCAGTACTTC.

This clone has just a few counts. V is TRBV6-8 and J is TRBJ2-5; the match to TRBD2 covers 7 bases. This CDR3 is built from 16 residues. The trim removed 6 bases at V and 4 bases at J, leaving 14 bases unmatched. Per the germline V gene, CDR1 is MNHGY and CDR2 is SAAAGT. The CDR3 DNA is TGTGCCAGCAGCCGCCCGGGGGGTTCGGTGTTAGAGACCCAGTACTTC. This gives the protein CASSRPGGSVLETQYF.

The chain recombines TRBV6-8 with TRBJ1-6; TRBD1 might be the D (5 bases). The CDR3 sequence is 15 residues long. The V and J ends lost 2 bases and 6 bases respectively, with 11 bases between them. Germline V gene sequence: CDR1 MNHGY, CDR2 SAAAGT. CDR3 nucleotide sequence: TGTGCCAGCAGTTACCGGTCCCAGGGTAATTCACCCCTCCACTTT. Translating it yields CASSYRSQGNSPLHF.

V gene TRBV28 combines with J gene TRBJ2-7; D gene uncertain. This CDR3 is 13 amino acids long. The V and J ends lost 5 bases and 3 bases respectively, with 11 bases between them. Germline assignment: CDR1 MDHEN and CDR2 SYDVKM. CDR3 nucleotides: TGTGCCAGCAGTCCACGCGGAGTCTACGAGCAGTACTTC. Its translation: CASSPRGVYEQYF.

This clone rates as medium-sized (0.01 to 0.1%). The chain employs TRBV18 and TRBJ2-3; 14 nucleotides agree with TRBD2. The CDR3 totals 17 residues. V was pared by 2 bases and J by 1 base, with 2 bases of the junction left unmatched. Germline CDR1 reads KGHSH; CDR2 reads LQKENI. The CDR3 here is CASSPTGLAGGTDTQYF. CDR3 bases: TGTGCCAGCTCACCAACGGGACTAGCGGGAGGCACAGATACGCAGTATTTT. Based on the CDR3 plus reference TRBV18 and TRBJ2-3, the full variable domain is NAGVMQNPRHLVRRRGQEARLRCSPMKGHSHVYWYRQLPEEGLKFMVYLQKENIIDESGMPKERFSAEFPKEGPSILRIQQVVRGDSAAYFCASSPTGLAGGTDTQYFGPGTRLTVL.

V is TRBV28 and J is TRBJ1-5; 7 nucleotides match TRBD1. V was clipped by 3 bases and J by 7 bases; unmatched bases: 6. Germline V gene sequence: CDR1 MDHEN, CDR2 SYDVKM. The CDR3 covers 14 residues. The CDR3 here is CASSFHRGGQPQHF. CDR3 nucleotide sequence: TGTGCCAGCAGTTTCCACAGGGGAGGGCAGCCCCAGCATTTT. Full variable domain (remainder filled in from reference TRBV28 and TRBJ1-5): DVKVTQSSRYLVKRTGEKVFLECVQDMDHENMFWYRQDPGLGLRLIYFSYDVKMKEKGDIPEGYSVSREKKERFSLILESASTNQTSMYLCASSFHRGGQPQHFGDGTRLSIL.

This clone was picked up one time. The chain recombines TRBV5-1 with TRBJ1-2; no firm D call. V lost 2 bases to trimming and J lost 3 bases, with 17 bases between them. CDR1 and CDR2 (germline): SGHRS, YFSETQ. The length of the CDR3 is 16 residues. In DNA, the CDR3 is TGCGCCAGCAGCTTCGGTCCCCGGGGATCCGACTATGGCTACACCTTC. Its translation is CASSFGPRGSDYGYTF.

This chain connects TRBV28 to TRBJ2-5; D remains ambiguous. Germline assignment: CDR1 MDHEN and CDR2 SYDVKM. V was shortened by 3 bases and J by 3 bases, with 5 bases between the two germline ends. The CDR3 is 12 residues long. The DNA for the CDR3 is TGTGCCAGCAGTTTGGCGGAAGAGACCCAGTACTTC. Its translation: CASSLAEETQYF.

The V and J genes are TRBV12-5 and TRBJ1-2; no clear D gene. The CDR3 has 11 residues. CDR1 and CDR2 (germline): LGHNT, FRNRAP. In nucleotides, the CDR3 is TGTGCCAGCACAACCCACTATGGCTACACCTTC. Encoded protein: CASTTHYGYTF. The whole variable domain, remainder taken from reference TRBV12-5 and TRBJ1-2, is DARVTQTPRHKVTEMGQEVTMRCQPILGHNTVFWYRQTMMQGLELLAYFRNRAPLDDSGMPKDRFSAEMPDATLATLKIQPSEPRDSAVYFCASTTHYGYTFGSGTRLTVV.

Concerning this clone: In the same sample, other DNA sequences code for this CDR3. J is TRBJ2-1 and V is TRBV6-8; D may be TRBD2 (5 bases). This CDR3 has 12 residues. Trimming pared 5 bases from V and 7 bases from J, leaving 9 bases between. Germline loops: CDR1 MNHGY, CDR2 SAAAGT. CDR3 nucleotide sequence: TGTGCCAGCAGTCCCGGACTTAATGAGCAGTTCTTC. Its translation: CASSPGLNEQFF.

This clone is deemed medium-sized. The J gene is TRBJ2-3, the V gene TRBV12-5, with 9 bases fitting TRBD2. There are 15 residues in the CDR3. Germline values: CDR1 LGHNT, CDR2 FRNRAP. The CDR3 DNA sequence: TGTGCCAGCGGAGGGCTAGCGGGGAGCACAGATACGCAGTATTTT. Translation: CASGGLAGSTDTQYF.

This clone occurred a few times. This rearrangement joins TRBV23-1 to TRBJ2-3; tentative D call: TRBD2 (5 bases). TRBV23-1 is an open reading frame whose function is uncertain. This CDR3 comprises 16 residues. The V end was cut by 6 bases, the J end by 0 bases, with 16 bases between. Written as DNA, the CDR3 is TGCGCCAGCAGCACGCTCCCGGGGTCTAGCACAGATACGCAGTATTTT. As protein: CASSTLPGSSTDTQYF.

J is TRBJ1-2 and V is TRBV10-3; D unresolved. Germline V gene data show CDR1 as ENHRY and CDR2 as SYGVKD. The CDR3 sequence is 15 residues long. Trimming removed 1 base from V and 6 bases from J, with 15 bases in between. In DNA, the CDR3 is TGTGCCATCAGTGAGTTGTCGGACGGCGTAAATGGCTACACCTTC. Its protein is CAISELSDGVNGYTF.

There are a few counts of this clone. CDR3 sequence reads: CASSHGRSGGDTYEQYF. The CDR3 DNA sequence: TGCGCCAGCAGCCATGGCCGTAGCGGAGGGGACACCTACGAGCAGTACTTC. This chain uses TRBV4-1 with TRBJ2-7; D might be TRBD1 or TRBD2, each matching 6 bases. Per germline, CDR1 MGHRA and CDR2 YSYEKL. The CDR3 extends over 17 amino acids. Trimming took off 3 bases at V and 2 bases at J, with 20 bases between the two ends.

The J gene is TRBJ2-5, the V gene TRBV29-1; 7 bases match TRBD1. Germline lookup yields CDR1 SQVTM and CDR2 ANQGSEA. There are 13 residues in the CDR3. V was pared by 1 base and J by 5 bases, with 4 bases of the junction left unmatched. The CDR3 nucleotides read TGCAGCGTTGAAGTTGGCAGGGGGGAGACCCAGTACTTC. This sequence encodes CSVEVGRGETQYF.

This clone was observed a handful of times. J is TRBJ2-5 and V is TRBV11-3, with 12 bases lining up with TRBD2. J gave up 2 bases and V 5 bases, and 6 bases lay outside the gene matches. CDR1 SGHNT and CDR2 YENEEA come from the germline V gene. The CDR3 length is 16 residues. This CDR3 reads CASSQRTSGAQETQYF. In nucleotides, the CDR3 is TGTGCCAGCAGCCAGCGGACTAGCGGGGCGCAAGAGACCCAGTACTTC.

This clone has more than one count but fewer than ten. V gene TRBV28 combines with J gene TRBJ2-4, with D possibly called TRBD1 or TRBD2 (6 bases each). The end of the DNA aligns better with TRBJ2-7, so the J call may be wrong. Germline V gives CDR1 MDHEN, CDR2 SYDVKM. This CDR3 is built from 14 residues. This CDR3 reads CASSITGGNYEQYF. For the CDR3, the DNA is TGTGCCAGCAGCATCACCGGGGGCAATTACGAGCAGTACTTC.

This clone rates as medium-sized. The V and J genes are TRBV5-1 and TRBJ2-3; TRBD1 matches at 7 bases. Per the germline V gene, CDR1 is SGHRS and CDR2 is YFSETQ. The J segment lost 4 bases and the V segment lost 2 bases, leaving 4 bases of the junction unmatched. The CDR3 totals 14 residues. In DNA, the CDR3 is TGCGCCAGCAGCTTCGAGGGGGCGGCAGATACGCAGTATTTT. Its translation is CASSFEGAADTQYF. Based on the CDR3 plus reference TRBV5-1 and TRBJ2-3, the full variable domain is KAGVTQTPRYLIKTRGQQVTLSCSPISGHRSVSWYQQTPGQGLQFLFEYFSETQRNKGNFPGRFSGRQFSNSRSEMNVSTLELGDSALYLCASSFEGAADTQYFGPGTRLTVL.

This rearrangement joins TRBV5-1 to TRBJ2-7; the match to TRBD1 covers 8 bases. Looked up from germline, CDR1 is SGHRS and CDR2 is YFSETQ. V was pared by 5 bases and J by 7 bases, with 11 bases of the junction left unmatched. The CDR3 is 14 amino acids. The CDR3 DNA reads TGCGCCAGCAGTGTACAGGCAGGGGGCTCGGAGCAGTACTTC. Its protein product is CASSVQAGGSEQYF.

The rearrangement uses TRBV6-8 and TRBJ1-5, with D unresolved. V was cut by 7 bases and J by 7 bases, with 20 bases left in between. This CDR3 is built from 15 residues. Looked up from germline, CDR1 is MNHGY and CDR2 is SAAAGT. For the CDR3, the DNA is TGTGCCAGCATTCCTACTCGGGTGAGCAGCCAGCCCCAGCATTTT. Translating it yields CASIPTRVSSQPQHF.

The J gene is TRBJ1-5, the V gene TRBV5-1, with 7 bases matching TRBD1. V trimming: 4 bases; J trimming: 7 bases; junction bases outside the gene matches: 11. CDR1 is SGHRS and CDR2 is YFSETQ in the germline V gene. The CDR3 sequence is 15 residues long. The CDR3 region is CASSPYPGGGQPQHF. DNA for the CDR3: TGCGCCAGCAGCCCCTACCCAGGGGGTGGCCAGCCCCAGCATTTT.

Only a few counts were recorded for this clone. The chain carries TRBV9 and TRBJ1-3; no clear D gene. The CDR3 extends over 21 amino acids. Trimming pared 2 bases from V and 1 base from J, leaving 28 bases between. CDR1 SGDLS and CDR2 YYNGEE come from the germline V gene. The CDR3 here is CASSVGLSPVARRTSGNTIYF. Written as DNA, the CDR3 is TGTGCCAGCAGCGTTGGACTGTCCCCTGTCGCCCGCCGAACTTCTGGAAACACCATATATTTT.

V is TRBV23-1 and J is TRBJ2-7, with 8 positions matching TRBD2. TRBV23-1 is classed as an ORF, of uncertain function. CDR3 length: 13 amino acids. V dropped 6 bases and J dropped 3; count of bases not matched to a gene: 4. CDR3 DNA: TGCGCCAGCAGCAGCGGGAGTCTCTACGAGCAGTACTTC. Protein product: CASSSGSLYEQYF.

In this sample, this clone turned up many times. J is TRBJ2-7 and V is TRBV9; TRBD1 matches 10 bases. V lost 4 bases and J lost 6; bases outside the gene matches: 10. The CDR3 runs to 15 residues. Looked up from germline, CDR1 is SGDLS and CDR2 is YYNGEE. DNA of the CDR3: TGTGCCAGCAGCCCCGGACAGGGGGGAATAGGCGAGCAGTACTTC. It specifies CASSPGQGGIGEQYF.

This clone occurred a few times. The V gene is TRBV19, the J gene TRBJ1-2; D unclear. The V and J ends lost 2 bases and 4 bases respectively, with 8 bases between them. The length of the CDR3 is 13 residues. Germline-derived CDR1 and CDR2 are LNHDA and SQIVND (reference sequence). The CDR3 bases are TGTGCCAGTAGTATAAGAGAGCGCTATGGCTACACCTTC. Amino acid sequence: CASSIRERYGYTF.